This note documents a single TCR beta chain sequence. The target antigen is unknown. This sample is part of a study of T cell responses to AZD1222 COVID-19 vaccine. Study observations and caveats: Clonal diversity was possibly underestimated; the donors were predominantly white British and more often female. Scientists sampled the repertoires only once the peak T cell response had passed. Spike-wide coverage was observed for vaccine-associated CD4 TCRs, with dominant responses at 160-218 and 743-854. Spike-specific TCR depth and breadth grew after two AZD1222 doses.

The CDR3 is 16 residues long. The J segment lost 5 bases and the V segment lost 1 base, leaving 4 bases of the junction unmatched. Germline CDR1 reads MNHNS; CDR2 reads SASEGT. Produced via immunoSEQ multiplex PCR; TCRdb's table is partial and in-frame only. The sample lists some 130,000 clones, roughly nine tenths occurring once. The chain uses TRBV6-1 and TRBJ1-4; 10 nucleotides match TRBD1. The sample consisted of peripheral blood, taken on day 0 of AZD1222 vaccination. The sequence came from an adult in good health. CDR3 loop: CASSEGLGQGNEKLFF. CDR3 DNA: TGTGCCAGCAGTGAAGGGTTGGGACAGGGGAATGAAAAACTGTTTTTT.